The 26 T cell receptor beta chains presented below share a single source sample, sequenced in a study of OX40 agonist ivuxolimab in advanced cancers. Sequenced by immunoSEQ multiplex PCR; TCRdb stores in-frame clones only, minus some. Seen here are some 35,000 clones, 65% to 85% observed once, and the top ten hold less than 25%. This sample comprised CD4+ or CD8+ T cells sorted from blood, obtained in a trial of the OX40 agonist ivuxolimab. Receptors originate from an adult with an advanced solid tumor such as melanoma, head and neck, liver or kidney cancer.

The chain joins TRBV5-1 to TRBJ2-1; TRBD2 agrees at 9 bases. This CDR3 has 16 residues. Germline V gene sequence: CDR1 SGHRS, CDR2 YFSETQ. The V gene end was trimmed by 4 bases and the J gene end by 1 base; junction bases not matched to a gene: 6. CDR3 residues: CASSKGLAESYNEQFF. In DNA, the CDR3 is TGCGCCAGCAGCAAGGGACTAGCTGAATCCTACAATGAGCAGTTCTTC.

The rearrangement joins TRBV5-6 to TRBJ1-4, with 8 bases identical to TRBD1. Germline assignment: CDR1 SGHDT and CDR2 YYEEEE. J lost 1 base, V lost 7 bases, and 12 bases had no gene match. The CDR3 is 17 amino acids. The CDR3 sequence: CASSTGASGLTNEKLFF. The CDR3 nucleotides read TGTGCCAGCTCGACAGGGGCTAGTGGGTTAACTAATGAAAAACTGTTTTTT.

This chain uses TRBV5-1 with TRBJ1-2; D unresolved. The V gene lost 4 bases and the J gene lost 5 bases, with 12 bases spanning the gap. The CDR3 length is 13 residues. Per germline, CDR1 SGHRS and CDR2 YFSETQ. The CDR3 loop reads CASSLDGSYGYTF. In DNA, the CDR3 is TGCGCCAGCAGCCTGGACGGGTCGTATGGCTACACCTTC.

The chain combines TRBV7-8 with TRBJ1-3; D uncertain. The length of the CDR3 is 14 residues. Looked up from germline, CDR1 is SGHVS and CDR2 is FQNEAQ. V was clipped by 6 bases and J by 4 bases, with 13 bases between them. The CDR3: CASSISPGGNTIYF. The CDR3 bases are TGTGCCAGCAGTATCAGTCCAGGAGGAAACACCATATATTTT.

The CDR3 loop reads CASSSPDSTQEPQHF. DNA for the CDR3: TGTGCCAGCAGTTCTCCCGATTCGACCCAGGAGCCCCAGCATTTT. The rearrangement uses TRBV6-1 and TRBJ1-5; D is undetermined. Per the germline V gene, CDR1 is MNHNS and CDR2 is SASEGT. CDR3 length equals 15 residues. Trimming removed 5 bases from V and 8 bases from J, with 19 bases in between.

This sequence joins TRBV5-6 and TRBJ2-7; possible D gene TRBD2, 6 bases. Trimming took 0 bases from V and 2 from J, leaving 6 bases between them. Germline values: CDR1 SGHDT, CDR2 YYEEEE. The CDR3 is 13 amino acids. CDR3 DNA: TGTGCCAGCAGCTTGGGGACTACCTACGAGCAGTACTTC. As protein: CASSLGTTYEQYF.

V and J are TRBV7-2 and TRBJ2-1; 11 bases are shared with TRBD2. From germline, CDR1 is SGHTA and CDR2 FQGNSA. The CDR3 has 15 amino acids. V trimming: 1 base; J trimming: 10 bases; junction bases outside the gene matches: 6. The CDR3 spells CASSLELAGVSEQFF. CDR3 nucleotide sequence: TGTGCCAGCAGCTTAGAACTAGCGGGAGTAAGCGAGCAGTTCTTC.

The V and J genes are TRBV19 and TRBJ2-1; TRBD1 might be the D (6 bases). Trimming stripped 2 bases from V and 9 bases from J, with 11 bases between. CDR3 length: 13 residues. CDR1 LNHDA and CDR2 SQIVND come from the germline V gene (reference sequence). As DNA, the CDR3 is TGTGCCAGTAGTATAAACAGGGCGGCTGAGCAGTTCTTC. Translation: CASSINRAAEQFF.

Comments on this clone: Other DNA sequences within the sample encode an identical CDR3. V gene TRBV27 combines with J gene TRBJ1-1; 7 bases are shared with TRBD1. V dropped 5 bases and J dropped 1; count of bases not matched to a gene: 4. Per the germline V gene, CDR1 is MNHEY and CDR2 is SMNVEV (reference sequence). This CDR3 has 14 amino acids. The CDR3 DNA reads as TGTGCCAGCAGTCCGGGGACAGCGAACACTGAAGCTTTCTTT. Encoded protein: CASSPGTANTEAFF.

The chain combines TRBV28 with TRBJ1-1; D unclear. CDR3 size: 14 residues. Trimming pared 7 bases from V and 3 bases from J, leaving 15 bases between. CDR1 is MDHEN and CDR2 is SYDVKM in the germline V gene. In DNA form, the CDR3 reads TGTGCCAGCACCCCCTTGGCTGGTTACACTGAAGCTTTCTTT. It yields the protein CASTPLAGYTEAFF.

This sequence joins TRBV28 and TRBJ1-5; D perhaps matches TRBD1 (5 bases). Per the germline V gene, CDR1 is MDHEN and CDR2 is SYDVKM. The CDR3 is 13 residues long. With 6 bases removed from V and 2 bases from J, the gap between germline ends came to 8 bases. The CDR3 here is CASRGQGNQPQHF. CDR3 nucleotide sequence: TGTGCCAGCAGGGGGCAGGGCAATCAGCCCCAGCATTTT.

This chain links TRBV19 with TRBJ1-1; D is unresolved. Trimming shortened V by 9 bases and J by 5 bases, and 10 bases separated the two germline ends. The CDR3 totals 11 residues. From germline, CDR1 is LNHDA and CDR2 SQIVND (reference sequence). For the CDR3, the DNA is TGTGCCAGAGAAGGCGGGACTGAAGCTTTCTTT. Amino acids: CAREGGTEAFF.

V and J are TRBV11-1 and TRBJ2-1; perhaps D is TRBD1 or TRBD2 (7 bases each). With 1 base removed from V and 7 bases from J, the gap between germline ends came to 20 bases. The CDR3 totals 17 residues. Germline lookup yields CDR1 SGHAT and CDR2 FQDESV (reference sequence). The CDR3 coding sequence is TGTGCCAGCAGCTTAGGACAGGGAGGGTCAGGCTCGAATGAGCAGTTCTTC. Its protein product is CASSLGQGGSGSNEQFF.

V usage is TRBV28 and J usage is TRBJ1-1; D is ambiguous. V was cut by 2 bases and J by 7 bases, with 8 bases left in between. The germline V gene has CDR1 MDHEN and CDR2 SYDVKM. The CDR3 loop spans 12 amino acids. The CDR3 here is CASSLGVSEAFF. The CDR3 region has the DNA TGTGCCAGCAGTTTAGGGGTGAGTGAAGCTTTCTTT.

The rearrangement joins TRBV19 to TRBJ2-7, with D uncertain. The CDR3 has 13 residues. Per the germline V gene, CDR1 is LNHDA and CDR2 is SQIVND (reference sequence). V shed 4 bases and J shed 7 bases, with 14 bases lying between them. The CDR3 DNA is TGTGCCAGTAGTACTGGTATGTTCGGAGAGCAGTACTTC. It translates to CASSTGMFGEQYF.

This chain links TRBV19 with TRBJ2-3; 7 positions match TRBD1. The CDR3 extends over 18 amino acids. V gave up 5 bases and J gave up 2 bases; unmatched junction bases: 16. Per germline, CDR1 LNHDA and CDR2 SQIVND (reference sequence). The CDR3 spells CASSDPGQRGVSTDTQYF. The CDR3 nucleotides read TGTGCCAGTAGTGACCCGGGACAGCGTGGGGTTTCCACAGATACGCAGTATTTT.

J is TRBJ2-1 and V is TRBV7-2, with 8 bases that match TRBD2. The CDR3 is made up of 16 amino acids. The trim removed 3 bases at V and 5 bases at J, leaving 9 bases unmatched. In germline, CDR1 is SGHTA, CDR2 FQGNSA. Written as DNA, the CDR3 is TGTGCCAGCAGCTTTGTAATCGGGAGGGAGCACAATGAGCAGTTCTTC. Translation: CASSFVIGREHNEQFF. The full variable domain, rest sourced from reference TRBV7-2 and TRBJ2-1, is GAGVSQSPSNKVTEKGKDVELRCDPISGHTALYWYRQSLGQGLEFLIYFQGNSAPDKSGLPSDRFSAERTGGSVSTLTIQRTQQEDSAVYLCASSFVIGREHNEQFFGPGTRLTVL.

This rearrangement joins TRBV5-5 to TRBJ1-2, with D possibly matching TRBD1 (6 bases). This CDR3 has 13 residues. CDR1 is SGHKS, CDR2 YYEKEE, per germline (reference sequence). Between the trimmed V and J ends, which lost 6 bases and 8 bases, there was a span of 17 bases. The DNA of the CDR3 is TGTGCCAGCACCATGGGGGGGCGTTTGGGCTACACCTTC. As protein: CASTMGGRLGYTF.

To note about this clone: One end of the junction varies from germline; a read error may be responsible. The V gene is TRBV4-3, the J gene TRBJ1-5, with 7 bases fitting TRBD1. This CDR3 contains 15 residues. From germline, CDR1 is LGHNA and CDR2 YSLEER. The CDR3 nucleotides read TGCGCCAGCAGTCAAGATCGAGGGGGCGGTCAGCCCCAGCATTTT. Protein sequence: CASSQDRGGGQPQHF.

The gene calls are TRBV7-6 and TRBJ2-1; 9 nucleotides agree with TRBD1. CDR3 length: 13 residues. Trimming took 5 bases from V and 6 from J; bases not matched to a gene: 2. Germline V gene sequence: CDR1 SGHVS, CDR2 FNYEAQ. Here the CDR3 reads CASSGTGLNEQFF. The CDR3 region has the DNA TGTGCCAGCAGCGGGACAGGGCTCAATGAGCAGTTCTTC.

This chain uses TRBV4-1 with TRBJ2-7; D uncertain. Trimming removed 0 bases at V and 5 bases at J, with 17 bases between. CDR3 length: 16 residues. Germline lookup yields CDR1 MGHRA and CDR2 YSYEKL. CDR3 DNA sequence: TGCGCCAGCAGCCAAGAGTCAGGCACCCTCGGAGACGAGCAGTACTTC. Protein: CASSQESGTLGDEQYF.

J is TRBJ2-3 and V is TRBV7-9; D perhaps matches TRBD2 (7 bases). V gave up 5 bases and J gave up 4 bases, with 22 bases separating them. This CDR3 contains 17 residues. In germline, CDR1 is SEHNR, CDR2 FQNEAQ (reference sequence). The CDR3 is CASSPPERWGGADTQYF. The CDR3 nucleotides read TGTGCCAGCAGCCCCCCGGAGAGGTGGGGGGGCGCAGATACGCAGTATTTT.

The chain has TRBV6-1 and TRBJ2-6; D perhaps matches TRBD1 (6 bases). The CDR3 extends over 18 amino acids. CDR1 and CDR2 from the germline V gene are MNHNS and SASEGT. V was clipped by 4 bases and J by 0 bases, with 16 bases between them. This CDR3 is CASSGTAFTFSGANVLTF. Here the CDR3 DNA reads TGTGCCAGCAGTGGGACAGCTTTTACGTTCTCTGGGGCCAACGTCCTGACTTTC.

The CDR3 is CASSMQGSSYNEQFF. CDR3 DNA sequence: TGTGCCAGCAGTATGCAGGGGAGCTCCTACAATGAGCAGTTCTTC. The chain is built from TRBV28 and TRBJ2-1; D may be TRBD1 (6 bases). The germline V and J ends were trimmed by 5 bases and 0 bases, with 11 bases remaining between them. The CDR3 is 15 residues long. Germline V CDR1 and CDR2: MDHEN, SYDVKM.

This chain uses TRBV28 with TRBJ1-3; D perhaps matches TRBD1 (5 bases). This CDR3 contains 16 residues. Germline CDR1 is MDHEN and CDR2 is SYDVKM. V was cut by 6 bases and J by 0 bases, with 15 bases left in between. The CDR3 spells CASSPGRQFSGNTIYF. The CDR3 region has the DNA TGTGCCAGCAGCCCCGGTCGACAGTTCTCTGGAAACACCATATATTTT.

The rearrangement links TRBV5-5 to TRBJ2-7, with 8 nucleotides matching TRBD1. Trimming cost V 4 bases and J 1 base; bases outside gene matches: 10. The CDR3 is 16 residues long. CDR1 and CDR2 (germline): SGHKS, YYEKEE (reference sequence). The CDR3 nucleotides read TGTGCCAGCAGCGGGGGTTCGAGACAGGGGTCCTACGAGCAGTACTTC. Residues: CASSGGSRQGSYEQYF.